Listed below are T cell receptor beta chains from one sample, sequenced in a study of T cell changes during pregnancy in multiple sclerosis. Libraries were prepared by immunoSEQ multiplex PCR; TCRdb keeps only in-frame clonotypes and omits some of them. The sample shows about 39,000 clones, approximately 90% of them seen only once. The sequencing here drew on CD8+ T cells from peripheral blood mononuclear cells, taken in the first trimester of pregnancy. The receptors shown here come from a female donor with multiple sclerosis, enrolled in a pregnancy study. Both conserved end residues are part of each CDR3. The D gene is left open where the match is weak. Clone size appears in some rows only: once, few, many, or a class for an expanded clone.

V	D	size	J	DNA	CDR3
TRBV4-1	-	few	TRBJ1-1	TGCGCCAGCAGCTCCCCGAGTGGGGCTCCGAACACTGAAGCTTTCTTT	CASSSPSGAPNTEAFF
TRBV12-5	-	-	TRBJ2-7	TGTGCTAGTAATAACGGCTACGAGCAGTACTTC	CASNNGYEQYF
TRBV9	-	-	TRBJ2-1	TGTGCCAGCAGCCCGTCGGGGAGCTACAATGAGCAGTTCTTC	CASSPSGSYNEQFF
TRBV4-3	TRBD1	-	TRBJ1-4	TGCGCCAGCAGCCAAGAGGGACAGGGAACCGAAAAACTGTTTTTT	CASSQEGQGTEKLFF
TRBV30	-	once	TRBJ2-7	TGTGCCTGGAGTGCATACGACAGGACGGGCTACGAGCAGTACTTC	CAWSAYDRTGYEQYF
TRBV4-3	TRBD2	few	TRBJ2-1	TGCGCCAGCAGCGGCCCGGGGGGGGATGAGCAGTTCTTC	CASSGPGGDEQFF
TRBV27	TRBD1	-	TRBJ1-6	TGTGCCAGCAGTTTATCGAAAAACAGGGGTTCACCCCTCCACTTT	CASSLSKNRGSPLHF
TRBV7-3	TRBD2	-	TRBJ2-5	TGTGCCAGCAGCTTAACCGGCGGGGGGGCCTTGGAGACCCAGTACTTC	CASSLTGGGALETQYF
TRBV19	-	-	TRBJ1-2	TGTGCCAGCGCGAGCGGGACCGGGTATGGCTACACCTTC	CASASGTGYGYTF
TRBV5-1	-	-	TRBJ1-1	TGCGCCAGCAGCTTGCGGACGGGGACTGAAGCTTTCTTT	CASSLRTGTEAFF
TRBV9	TRBD2	-	TRBJ2-1	TGTGCCAGCACCCGGACTAGCTCCTACAATGAGCAGTTCTTC	CASTRTSSYNEQFF
TRBV6-4	-	-	TRBJ2-1	TGTGCCAGCAGTGTCCACAGGACGAACGACGTCTACAATGAGCAGTTCTTC	CASSVHRTNDVYNEQFF
TRBV9	TRBD1	-	TRBJ2-7	TGTGCCAGCAGCGCTGCGGACAGGGACCACGAGCAGTACTTC	CASSAADRDHEQYF
TRBV7-6	-	few	TRBJ1-2	TGTGCCAGCAGCTCATACACAGGGGGCTACACCTTC	CASSSYTGGYTF